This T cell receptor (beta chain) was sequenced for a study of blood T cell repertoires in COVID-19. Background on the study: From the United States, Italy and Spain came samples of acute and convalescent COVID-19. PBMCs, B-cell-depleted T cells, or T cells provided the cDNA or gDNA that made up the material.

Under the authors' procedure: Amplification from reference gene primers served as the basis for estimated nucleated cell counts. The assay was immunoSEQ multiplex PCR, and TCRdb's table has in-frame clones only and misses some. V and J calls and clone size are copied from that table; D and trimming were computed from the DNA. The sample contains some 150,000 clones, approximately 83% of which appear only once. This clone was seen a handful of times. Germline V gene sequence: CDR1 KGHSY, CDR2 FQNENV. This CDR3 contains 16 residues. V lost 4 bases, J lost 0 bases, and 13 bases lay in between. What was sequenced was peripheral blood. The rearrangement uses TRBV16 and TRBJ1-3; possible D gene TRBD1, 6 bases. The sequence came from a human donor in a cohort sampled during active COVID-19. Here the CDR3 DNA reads TGTGCCAGCAGCCCGCATACAGGGCTCTCTGGAAACACCATATATTTT. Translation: CASSPHTGLSGNTIYF. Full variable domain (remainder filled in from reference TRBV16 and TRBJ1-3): GEEVAQTPKHLVRGEGQKAKLYCAPIKGHSYVFWYQQVLKNEFKFLISFQNENVFDETGMPKERFSAKCLPNSPCSLEIQATKLEDSAVYFCASSPHTGLSGNTIYFGEGSWLTVV.